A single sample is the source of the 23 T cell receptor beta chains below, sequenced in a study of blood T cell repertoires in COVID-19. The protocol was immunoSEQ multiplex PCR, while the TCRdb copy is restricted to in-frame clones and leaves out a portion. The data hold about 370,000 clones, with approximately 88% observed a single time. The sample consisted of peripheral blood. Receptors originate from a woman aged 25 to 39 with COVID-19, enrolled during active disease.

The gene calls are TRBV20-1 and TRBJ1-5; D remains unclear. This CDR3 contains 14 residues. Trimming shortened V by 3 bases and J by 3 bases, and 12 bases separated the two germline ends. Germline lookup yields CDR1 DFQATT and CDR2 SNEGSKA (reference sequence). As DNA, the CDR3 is TGCAGTGCTAGTTACGGGTTACCCAATCAGCCCCAGCATTTT. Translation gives CSASYGLPNQPQHF.

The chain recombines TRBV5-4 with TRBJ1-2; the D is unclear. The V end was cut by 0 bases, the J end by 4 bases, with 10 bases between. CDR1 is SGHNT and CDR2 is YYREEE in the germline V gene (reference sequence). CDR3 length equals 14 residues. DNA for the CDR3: TGTGCCAGCAGCTTGGGGGAGGCCCTCTATGGCTACACCTTC. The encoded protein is CASSLGEALYGYTF.

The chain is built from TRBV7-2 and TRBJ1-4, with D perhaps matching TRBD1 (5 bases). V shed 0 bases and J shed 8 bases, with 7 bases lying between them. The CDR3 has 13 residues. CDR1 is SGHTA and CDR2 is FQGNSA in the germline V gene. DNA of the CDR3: TGTGCCAGCAGCTTAGCCCACAGGGAAAAACTGTTTTTT. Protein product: CASSLAHREKLFF. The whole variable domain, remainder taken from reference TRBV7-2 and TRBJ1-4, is GAGVSQSPSNKVTEKGKDVELRCDPISGHTALYWYRQSLGQGLEFLIYFQGNSAPDKSGLPSDRFSAERTGGSVSTLTIQRTQQEDSAVYLCASSLAHREKLFFGSGTQLSVL.

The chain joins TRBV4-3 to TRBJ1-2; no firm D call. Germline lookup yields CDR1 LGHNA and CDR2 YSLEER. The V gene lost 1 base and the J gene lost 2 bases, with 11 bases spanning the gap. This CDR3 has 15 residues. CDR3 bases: TGCGCCAGCAGCCAAGTCGTCGGGGAAAACTATGGCTACACCTTC. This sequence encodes CASSQVVGENYGYTF.

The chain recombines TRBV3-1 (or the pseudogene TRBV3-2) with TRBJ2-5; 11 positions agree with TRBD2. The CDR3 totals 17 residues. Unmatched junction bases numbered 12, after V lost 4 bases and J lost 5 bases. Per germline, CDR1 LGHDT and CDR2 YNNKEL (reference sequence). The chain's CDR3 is CASSRESLAGVSETQYF. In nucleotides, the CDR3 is TGTGCCAGCAGCCGCGAATCACTAGCGGGAGTATCGGAGACCCAGTACTTC.

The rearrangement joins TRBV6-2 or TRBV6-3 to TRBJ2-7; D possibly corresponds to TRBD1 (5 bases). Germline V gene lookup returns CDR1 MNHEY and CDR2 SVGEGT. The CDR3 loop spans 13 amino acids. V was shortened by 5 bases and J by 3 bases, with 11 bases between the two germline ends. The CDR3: CASSRQPYYEQYF. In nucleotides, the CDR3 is TGTGCCAGCAGTAGACAGCCCTACTACGAGCAGTACTTC.

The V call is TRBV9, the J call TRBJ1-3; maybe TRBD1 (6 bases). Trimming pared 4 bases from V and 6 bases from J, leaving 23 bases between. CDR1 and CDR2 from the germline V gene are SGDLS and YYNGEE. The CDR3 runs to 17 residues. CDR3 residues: CASSPALPTGLANTIYF. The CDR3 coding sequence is TGTGCCAGCAGCCCCGCACTACCGACAGGATTAGCAAACACCATATATTTT.

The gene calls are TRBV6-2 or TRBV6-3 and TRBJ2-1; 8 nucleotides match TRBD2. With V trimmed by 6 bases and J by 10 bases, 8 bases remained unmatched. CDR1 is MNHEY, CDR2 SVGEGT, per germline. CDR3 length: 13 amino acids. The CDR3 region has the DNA TGTGCCAGCAGCCGAGCGGGGGCGTGGGAGCAGTTCTTC. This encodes CASSRAGAWEQFF.

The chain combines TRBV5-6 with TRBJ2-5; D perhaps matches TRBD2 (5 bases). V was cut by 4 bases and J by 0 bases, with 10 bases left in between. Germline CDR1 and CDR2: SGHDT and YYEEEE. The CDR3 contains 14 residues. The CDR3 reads CASSISGNQETQYF. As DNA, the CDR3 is TGTGCCAGCAGCATATCCGGGAACCAAGAGACCCAGTACTTC.

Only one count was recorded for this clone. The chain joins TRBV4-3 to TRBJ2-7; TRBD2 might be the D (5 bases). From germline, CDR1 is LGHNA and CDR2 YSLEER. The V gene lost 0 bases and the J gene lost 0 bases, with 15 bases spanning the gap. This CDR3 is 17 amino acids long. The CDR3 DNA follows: TGCGCCAGCAGCCAAGATCGGGGAGAGGGTAGCTCCTACGAGCAGTACTTC. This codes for CASSQDRGEGSSYEQYF.

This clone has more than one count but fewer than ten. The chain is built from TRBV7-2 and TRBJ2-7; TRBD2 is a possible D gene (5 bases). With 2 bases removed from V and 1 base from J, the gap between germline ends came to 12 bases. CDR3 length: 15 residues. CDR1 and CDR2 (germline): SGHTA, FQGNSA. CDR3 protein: CASSLSAGISYEQYF. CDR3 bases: TGTGCCAGCAGCTTATCGGCGGGTATATCCTACGAGCAGTACTTC.

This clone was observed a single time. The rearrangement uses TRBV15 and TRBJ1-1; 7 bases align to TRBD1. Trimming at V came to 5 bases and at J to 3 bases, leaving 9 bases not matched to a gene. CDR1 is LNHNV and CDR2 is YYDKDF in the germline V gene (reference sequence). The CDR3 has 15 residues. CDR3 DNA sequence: TGTGCCACCAGCGGGGCTGGGCAGGGGGACACTGAAGCTTTCTTT. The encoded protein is CATSGAGQGDTEAFF. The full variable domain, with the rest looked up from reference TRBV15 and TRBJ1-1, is DAMVIQNPRYQVTQFGKPVTLSCSQTLNHNVMYWYQQKSSQAPKLLFHYYDKDFNNEADTPDNFQSRRPNTSFCFLDIRSPGLGDTAMYLCATSGAGQGDTEAFFGQGTRLTVV.

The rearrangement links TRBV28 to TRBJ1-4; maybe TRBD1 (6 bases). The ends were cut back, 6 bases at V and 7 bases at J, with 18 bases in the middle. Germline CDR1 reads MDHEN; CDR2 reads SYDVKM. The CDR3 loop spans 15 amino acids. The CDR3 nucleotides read TGTGCCAGCAGCGCCCTGACAGGTGTGGTTGAAAAACTGTTTTTT. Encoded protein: CASSALTGVVEKLFF.

The chain's CDR3 is CASNQAREPQHF. The CDR3 DNA reads TGTGCCAGCAACCAGGCCCGAGAGCCCCAGCATTTT. The chain uses TRBV2 and TRBJ1-5; D call uncertain. The V gene's germline CDR1 is SNHLY and CDR2 FYNNEI. V was trimmed by 7 bases and J by 8 bases, leaving 12 bases between them. The CDR3 runs 12 residues.

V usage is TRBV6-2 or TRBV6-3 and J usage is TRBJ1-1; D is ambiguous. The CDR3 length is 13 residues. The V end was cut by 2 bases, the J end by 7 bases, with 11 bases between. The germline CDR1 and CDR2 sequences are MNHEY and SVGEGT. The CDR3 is CASSYREGGEAFF. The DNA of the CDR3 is TGTGCCAGCAGTTACAGGGAAGGAGGTGAAGCTTTCTTT.

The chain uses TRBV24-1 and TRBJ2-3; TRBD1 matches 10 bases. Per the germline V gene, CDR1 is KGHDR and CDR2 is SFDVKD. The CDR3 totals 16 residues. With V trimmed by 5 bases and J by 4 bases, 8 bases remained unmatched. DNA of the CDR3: TGTGCCACCAGTGGTGACAGGGGGCCCCCGGCAGATACGCAGTATTTT. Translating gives CATSGDRGPPADTQYF.

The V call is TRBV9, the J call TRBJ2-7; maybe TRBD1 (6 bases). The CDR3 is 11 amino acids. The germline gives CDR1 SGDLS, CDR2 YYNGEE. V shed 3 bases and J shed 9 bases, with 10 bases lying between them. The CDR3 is CASSGARGQYF. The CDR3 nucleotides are TGTGCCAGCAGCGGGGCCAGGGGGCAGTACTTC.

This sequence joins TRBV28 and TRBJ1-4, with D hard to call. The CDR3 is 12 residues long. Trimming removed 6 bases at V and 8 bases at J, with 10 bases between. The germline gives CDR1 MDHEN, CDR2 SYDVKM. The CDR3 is CASRSPGEKLFF. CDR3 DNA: TGTGCCAGCAGGTCGCCGGGGGAAAAACTGTTTTTT.

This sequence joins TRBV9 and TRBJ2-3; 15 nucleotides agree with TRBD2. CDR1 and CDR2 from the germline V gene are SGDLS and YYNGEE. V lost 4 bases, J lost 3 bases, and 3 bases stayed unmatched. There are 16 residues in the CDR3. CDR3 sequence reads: CASSLGLAGGTDTQYF. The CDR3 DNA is TGTGCCAGCAGCCTGGGACTAGCGGGAGGTACAGATACGCAGTATTTT.

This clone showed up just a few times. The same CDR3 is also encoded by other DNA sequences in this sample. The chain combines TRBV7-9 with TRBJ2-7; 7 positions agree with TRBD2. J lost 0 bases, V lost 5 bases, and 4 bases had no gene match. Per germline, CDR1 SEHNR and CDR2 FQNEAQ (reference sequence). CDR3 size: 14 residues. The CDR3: CASSPSGSSYEQYV. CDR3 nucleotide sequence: TGTGCCAGCAGCCCTAGCGGATCCTCCTACGAGCAGTACGTC.

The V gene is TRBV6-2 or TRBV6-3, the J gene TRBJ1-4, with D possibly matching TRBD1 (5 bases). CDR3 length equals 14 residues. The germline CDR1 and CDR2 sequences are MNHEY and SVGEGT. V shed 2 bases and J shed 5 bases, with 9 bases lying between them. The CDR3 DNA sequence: TGTGCCAGCAGTTACGAAAGGGGAAATGAAAAACTGTTTTTT. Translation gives CASSYERGNEKLFF.

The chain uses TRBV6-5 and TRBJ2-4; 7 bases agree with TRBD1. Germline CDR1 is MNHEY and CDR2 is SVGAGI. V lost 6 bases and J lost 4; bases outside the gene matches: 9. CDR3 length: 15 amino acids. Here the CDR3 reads CASSLRGYSKNIQYF. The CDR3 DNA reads TGTGCCAGCAGCCTCAGGGGGTACTCTAAAAACATTCAGTACTTC.

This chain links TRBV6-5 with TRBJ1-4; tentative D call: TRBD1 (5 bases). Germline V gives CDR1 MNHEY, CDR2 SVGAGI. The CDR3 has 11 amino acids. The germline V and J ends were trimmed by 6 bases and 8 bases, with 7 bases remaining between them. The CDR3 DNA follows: TGTGCCAGCAGGGGGGGGGAAAAACTGTTTTTT. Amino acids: CASRGGEKLFF.